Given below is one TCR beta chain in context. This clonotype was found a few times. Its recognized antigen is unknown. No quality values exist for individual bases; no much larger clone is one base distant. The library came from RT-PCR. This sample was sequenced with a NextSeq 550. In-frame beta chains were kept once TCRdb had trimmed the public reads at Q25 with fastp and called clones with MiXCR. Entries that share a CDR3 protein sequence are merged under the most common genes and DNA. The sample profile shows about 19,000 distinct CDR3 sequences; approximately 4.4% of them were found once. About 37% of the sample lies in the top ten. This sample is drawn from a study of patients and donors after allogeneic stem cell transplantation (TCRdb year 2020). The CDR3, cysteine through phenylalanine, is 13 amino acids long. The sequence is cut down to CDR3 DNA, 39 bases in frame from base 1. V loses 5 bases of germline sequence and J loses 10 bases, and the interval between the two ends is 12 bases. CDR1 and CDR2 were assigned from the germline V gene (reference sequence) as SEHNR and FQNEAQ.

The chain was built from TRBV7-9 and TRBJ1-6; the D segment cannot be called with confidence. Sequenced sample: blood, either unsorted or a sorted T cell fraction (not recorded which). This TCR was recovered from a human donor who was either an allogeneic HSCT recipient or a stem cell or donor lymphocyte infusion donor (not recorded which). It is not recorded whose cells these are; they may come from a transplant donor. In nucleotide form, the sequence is TGTGCCAGCAGCCCTCGGTTCGGGTCACCCCTCCACTTT. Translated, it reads CASSPRFGSPLHF. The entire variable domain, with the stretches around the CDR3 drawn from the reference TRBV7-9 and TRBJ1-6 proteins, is DTGVSQNPRHKITKRGQNVTFRCDPISEHNRLYWYRQTLGQGPEFLTYFQNEAQLEKSRLLSDRFSAERPKGSFSTLEIQRTEQGDSAMYLCASSPRFGSPLHFGNGTRLTVT.